The clone carrying this T cell receptor (beta chain) has only a few counts. Only in-frame clones appear in the TCRdb table, and some are missing; sequencing was by immunoSEQ multiplex PCR. Of about 53,000 clones in the sample, about 88% were seen once. The sample is drawn from a study of OX40 agonist ivuxolimab in advanced cancers. Study-level information: Patients got intravenous ivuxolimab at 0.01 to 10 mg/kg every 2 weeks.

Trimming pared 0 bases from V and 1 base from J, leaving 6 bases between. Looked up from germline, CDR1 is KGHSH and CDR2 is LQKENI. This CDR3 is 14 amino acids long. This sequence joins TRBV18 and TRBJ1-1; D remains ambiguous. The TCR sequence derives from an adult with an advanced solid tumor such as melanoma, head and neck, liver or kidney cancer. Material: CD4+ or CD8+ T cells sorted from blood, obtained in a trial of the OX40 agonist ivuxolimab. The CDR3 DNA reads TGTGCCAGCTCACCACCGGCTACGAACACTGAAGCTTTCTTT. Protein sequence: CASSPPATNTEAFF.